The 5 T cell receptor beta chains in this list originate from one sample, sequenced in a study of liver allograft versus peripheral blood T cells. Study overall: Transplanted-liver T cell receptor repertoires were compared with recipients' peripheral blood repertoires.

TCRdb called the reads again in MiXCR, with one record for every CDR3 protein. The sample gives about 10,000 distinct CDR3 sequences, approximately 20% of which show up once; more than 5% is in the top ten. These receptors originate from a human patient who had a liver transplant. A subset of T cells may come from the graft donor.

This clonotype is deemed medium-sized. The chain recombines TRBV24-1 with TRBJ2-5; TRBD1 agrees at 8 bases. This CDR3 spans 17 amino acids. CDR1 KGHDR and CDR2 SFDVKD come from the germline V gene. Unmatched junction bases numbered 14, after V lost 4 bases and J lost 5 bases. The DNA of the CDR3 is TGTGCCACCAGTGAGTCAGGGACAGGAGCTTTTCGGGAGACCCAGTACTTC. Its protein is CATSESGTGAFRETQYF.

This clonotype rates as medium-sized. V usage is TRBV11-1 and J usage is TRBJ2-3; 9 bases are a match to TRBD2. V was pared by 1 base and J by 5 bases, with 10 bases of the junction left unmatched. CDR1 and CDR2 (germline): SGHAT, FQDESV (reference sequence). There are 17 residues in the CDR3. As DNA, the CDR3 is TGTGCCAGCAGCTTAGGGTCGGCGGGAGGGCCGAGAGATACGCAGTATTTT. Residues: CASSLGSAGGPRDTQYF.

This chain uses TRBV7-9 with TRBJ2-7; 8 nucleotides agree with TRBD1. The CDR3 is 15 amino acids. Germline V CDR1 and CDR2: SEHNR, FQNEAQ (reference sequence). J gave up 6 bases and V 5 bases, and 12 bases lay outside the gene matches. As DNA, the CDR3 is TGTGCCAGCAGCGAGAGACAGGGGACGGGTTCCGAGCAGTACTTC. It is translated as CASSERQGTGSEQYF.

The DNA for the CDR3 is TGCAGTGCAACGACAGGGGGCTACGAGCAGTACTTC. This encodes CSATTGGYEQYF. This rearrangement joins TRBV20-1 to TRBJ2-7; TRBD1 aligns across 9 bases. The length of the CDR3 is 12 residues. Germline CDR1 DFQATT, CDR2 SNEGSKA (reference sequence). Unmatched junction bases numbered 3, after V lost 6 bases and J lost 3 bases.

The J gene is TRBJ2-2, the V gene TRBV12-3 or TRBV12-4; D could derive from TRBD1 or TRBD2 (5 bases each). V lost 8 bases and J 4 bases, leaving 17 bases between the germline ends. The CDR3 consists of 15 residues. The CDR3 nucleotides are TGTGCCAGCGGTCGGGACGAAACAGGCACCGGGGAGCTGTTTTTT. Encoded protein: CASGRDETGTGELFF.